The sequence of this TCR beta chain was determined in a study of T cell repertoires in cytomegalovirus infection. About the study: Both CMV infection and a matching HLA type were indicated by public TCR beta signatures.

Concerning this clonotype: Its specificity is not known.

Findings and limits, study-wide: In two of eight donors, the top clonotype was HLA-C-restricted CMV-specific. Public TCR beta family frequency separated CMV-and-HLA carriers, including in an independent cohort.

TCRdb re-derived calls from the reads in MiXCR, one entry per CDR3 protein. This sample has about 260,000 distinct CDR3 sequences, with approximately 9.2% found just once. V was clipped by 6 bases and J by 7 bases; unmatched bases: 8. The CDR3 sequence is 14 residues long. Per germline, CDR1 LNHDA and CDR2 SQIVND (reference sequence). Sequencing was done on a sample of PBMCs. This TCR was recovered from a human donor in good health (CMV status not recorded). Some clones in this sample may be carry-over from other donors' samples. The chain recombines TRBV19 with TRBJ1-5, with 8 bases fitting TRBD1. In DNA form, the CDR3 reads TGTGCCAGTAGCACAGGGGGTTTAGGACAGCCCCAGCATTTT. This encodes CASSTGGLGQPQHF. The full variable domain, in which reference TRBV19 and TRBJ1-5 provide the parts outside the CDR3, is DGGITQSPKYLFRKEGQNVTLSCEQNLNHDAMYWYRQDPGQGLRLIYYSQIVNDFQKGDIAEGYSVSREKKESFPLTVTSAQKNPTAFYLCASSTGGLGQPQHFGDGTRLSIL.